Detailed here is one T cell receptor (beta chain). V was pared by 0 bases and J by 1 base, with 7 bases between. The CDR3 has 14 amino acids. The germline gives CDR1 SGHRS, CDR2 YFSETQ. These data are taken from a study of blood T cell repertoires in COVID-19. At the level of the study: Spain, Italy and the United States supplied samples that represented acute and convalescent COVID-19. PBMCs, B-cell-depleted T cells, or T cells were the source of the cDNA or gDNA that made up the material.

In the authors' workflow: Cell counts per sample came from amplifying reference gene primers. The assay was immunoSEQ multiplex PCR, and TCRdb's table has in-frame clones only and misses some. V and J calls and clone size are given by that table; D and trimming were obtained from the DNA. The sample has 90,000 to 120,000 clones; around 88% are singletons. This receptor was identified in a man aged 45-65 years with active or convalescent COVID-19. The chain uses TRBV5-1 and TRBJ2-5, with D possibly matching TRBD2 (6 bases). Input material: peripheral blood. CDR3 in amino acids: CASSLVGLQETQYF. CDR3 in DNA: TGCGCCAGCAGCTTGGTGGGACTCCAAGAGACCCAGTACTTC.